What follows describes a single T cell receptor (beta chain). Participants were aged roughly 18 to 89 years, lived in 24 US areas, and enrolled virtually. Recovered status in Cohort 3 required two negative PCRs, clearance, or symptom resolution. Sequenced by immunoSEQ multiplex PCR; TCRdb stores in-frame clones only, minus some. The data contain hundreds of thousands of clones, more than 80% of them singletons. This sample was taken from a study of blood T cell repertoires in COVID-19. Study as a whole: Acute-phase and convalescent COVID-19 samples originated in the United States, Italy and Spain. The cDNA or gDNA used as material had been derived from T cells, B-cell-depleted T cells, or PBMCs.

Trimming cost V 4 bases and J 2 bases; bases outside gene matches: 5. The germline V gene has CDR1 MGHRA and CDR2 YSYEKL. The CDR3 spans 14 residues. V usage is TRBV4-1 and J usage is TRBJ2-7, with 7 positions matching TRBD1. The sequence was collected from a man younger than 45 who had recovered from COVID-19. The sample comprised PBMCs or T cells enriched from blood (not recorded which). CDR3 amino acids: CASSRGDSAYEQYF. In DNA, the CDR3 is TGCGCCAGCAGCCGAGGGGACAGCGCCTACGAGCAGTACTTC.